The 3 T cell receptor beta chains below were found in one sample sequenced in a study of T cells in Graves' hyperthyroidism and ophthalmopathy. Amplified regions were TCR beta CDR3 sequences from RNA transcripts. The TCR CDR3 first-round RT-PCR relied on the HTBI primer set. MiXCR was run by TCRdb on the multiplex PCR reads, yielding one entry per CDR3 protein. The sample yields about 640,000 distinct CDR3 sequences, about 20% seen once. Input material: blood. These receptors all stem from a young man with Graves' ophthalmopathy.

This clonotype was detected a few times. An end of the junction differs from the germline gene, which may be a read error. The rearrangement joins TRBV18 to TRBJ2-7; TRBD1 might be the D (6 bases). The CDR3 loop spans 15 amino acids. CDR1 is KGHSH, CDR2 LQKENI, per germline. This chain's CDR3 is CASSAPGTPNYEQYF. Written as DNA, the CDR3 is TGTGCCAGCTCAGCACCCGGGACACCCAACTACGAGCAGTACTTC.

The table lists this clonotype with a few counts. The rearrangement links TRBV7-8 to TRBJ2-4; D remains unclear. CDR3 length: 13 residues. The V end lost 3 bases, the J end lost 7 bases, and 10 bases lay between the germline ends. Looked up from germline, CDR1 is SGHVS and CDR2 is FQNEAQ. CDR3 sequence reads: CASSFHDKNIQYF. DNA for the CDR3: TGTGCCAGCAGCTTCCACGACAAGAACATTCAGTACTTC.

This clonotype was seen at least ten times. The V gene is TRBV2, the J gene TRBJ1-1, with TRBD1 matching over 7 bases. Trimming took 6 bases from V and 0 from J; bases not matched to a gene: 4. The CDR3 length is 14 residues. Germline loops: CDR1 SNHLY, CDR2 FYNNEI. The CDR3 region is CASREDRLNTEAFF. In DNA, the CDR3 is TGTGCCAGCAGGGAGGACAGGTTGAACACTGAAGCTTTCTTT. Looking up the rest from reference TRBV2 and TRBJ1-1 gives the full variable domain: EPEVTQTPSHQVTQMGQEVILRCVPISNHLYFYWYRQILGQKVEFLVSFYNNEISEKSEIFDDQFSVERPDGSNFTLKIRSTKLEDSAMYFCASREDRLNTEAFFGQGTRLTVV.